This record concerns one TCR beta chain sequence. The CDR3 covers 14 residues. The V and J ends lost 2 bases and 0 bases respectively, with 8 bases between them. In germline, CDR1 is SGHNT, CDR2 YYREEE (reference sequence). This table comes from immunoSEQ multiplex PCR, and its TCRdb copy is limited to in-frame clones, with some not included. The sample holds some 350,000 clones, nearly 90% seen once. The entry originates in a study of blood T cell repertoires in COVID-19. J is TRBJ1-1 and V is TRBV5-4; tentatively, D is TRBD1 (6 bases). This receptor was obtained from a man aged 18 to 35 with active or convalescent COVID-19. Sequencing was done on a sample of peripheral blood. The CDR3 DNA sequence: TGTGCCAGCAGCTTACAGGGTATGAACACTGAAGCTTTCTTT. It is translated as CASSLQGMNTEAFF.